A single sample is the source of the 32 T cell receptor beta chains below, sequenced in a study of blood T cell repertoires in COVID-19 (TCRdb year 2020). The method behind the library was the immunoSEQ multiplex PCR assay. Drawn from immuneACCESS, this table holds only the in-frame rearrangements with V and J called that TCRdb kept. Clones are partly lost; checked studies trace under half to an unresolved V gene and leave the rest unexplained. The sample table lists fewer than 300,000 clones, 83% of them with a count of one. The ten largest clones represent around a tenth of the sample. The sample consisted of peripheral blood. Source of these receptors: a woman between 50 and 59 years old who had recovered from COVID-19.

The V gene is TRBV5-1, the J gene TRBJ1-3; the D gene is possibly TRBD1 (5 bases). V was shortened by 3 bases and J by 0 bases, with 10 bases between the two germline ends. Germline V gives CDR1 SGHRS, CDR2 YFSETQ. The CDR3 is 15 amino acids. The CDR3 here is CASSWGVTSGNTIYF. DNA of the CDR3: TGCGCCAGCAGCTGGGGCGTAACCTCTGGAAACACCATATATTTT.

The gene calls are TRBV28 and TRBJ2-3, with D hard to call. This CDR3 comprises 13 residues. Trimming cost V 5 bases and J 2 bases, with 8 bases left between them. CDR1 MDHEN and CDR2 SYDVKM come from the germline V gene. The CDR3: CASSSSFTDTQYF. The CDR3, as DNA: TGTGCCAGCAGTAGCTCTTTCACAGATACGCAGTATTTT.

CDR3 residues: CASSSSGHSNTQYF. The CDR3 nucleotides read TGTGCCAGCAGTTCCTCGGGACACTCTAATACGCAGTATTTT. The V and J genes are TRBV28 and TRBJ2-3; possibly TRBD1 for D (6 bases). The CDR3 runs 14 residues. V lost 4 bases to trimming and J lost 7 bases, with 15 bases between them. CDR1 MDHEN and CDR2 SYDVKM come from the germline V gene.

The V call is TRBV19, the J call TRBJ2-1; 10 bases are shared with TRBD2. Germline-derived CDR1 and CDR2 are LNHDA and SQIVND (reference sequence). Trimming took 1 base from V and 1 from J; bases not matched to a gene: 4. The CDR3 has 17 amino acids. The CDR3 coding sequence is TGTGCCAGTAGTATAGCCCTAGCGGGGGCTTCCTACAATGAGCAGTTCTTC. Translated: CASSIALAGASYNEQFF. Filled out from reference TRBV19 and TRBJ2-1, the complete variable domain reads DGGITQSPKYLFRKEGQNVTLSCEQNLNHDAMYWYRQDPGQGLRLIYYSQIVNDFQKGDIAEGYSVSREKKESFPLTVTSAQKNPTAFYLCASSIALAGASYNEQFFGPGTRLTVL.

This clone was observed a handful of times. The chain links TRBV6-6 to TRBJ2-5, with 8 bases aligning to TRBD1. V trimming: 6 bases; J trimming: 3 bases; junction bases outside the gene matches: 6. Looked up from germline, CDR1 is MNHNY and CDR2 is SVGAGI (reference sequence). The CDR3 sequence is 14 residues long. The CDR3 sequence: CASRPGQGKETQYF. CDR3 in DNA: TGTGCCAGCAGGCCCGGACAGGGAAAAGAGACCCAGTACTTC.

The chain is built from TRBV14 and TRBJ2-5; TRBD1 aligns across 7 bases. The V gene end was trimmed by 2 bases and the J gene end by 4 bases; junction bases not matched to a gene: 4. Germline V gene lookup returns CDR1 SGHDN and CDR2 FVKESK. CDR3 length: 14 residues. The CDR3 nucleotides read TGTGCCAGCAGCCAAACAGGGGTACGAGAGACCCAGTACTTC. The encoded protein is CASSQTGVRETQYF.

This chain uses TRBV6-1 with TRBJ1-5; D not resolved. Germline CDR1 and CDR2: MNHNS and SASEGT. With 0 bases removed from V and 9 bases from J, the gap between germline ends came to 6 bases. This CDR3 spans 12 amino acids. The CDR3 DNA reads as TGTGCCAGCAGTGAAGCGGCTTGGCCCCAGCATTTT. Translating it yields CASSEAAWPQHF.

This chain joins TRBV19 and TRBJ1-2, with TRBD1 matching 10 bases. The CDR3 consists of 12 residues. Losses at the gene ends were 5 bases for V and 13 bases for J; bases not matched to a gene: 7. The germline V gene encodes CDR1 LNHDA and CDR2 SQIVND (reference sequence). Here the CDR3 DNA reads TGTGCCAGTAGTCCGGGGACAGGGGTTCCCACCTTC. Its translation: CASSPGTGVPTF.

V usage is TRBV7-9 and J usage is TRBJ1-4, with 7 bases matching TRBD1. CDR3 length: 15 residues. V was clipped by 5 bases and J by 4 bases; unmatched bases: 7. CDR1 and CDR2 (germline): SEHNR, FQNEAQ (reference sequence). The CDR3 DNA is TGTGCCAGCAGCCCCCCCGGGACAGTTAATGAAAAACTGTTTTTT. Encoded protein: CASSPPGTVNEKLFF. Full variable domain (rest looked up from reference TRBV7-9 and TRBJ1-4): DTGVSQNPRHKITKRGQNVTFRCDPISEHNRLYWYRQTLGQGPEFLTYFQNEAQLEKSRLLSDRFSAERPKGSFSTLEIQRTEQGDSAMYLCASSPPGTVNEKLFFGSGTQLSVL.

In nucleotides, the CDR3 is TGTGCCAGCACCTCCGGGAGCGCCTACGAGCAGTACTTC. Amino acid sequence: CASTSGSAYEQYF. This chain joins TRBV6-5 and TRBJ2-7; the D gene is possibly TRBD2 (6 bases). Trimming took off 7 bases at V and 2 bases at J, with 12 bases between the two ends. The germline V gene encodes CDR1 MNHEY and CDR2 SVGAGI. The CDR3 has 13 amino acids.

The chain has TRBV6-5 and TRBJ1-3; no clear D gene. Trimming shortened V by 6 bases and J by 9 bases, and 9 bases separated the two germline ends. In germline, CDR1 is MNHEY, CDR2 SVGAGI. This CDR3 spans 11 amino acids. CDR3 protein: CASSSSGTIYF. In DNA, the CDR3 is TGTGCCAGCAGCTCCTCGGGCACCATATATTTT.

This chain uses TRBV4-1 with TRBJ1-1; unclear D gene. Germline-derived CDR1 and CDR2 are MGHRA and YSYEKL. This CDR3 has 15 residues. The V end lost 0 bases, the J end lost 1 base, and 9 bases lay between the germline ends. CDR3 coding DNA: TGCGCCAGCAGCCAAGAGACCAGGAAGAACACTGAAGCTTTCTTT. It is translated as CASSQETRKNTEAFF.

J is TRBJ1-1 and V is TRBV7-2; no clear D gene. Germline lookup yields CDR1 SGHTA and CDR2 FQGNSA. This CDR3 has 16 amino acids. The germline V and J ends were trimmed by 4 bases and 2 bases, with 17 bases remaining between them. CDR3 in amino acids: CASSSHRRAKNTEAFF. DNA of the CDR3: TGTGCCAGCAGCTCCCACCGTCGAGCCAAAAACACTGAAGCTTTCTTT. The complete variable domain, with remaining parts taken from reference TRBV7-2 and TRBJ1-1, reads GAGVSQSPSNKVTEKGKDVELRCDPISGHTALYWYRQSLGQGLEFLIYFQGNSAPDKSGLPSDRFSAERTGGSVSTLTIQRTQQEDSAVYLCASSSHRRAKNTEAFFGQGTRLTVV.

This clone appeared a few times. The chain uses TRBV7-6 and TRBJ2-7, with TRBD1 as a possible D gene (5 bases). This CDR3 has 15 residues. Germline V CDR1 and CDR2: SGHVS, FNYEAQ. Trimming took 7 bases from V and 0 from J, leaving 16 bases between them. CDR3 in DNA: TGTGCCAGCACCCATTCCGACAGTAGCTCCTACGAGCAGTACTTC. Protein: CASTHSDSSSYEQYF.

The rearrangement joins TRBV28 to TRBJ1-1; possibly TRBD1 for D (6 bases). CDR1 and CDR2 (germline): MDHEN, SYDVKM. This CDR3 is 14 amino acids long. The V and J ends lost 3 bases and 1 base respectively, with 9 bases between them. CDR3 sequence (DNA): TGTGCCAGCAGTTTTCACAGGGCGAACACTGAAGCTTTCTTT. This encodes CASSFHRANTEAFF.

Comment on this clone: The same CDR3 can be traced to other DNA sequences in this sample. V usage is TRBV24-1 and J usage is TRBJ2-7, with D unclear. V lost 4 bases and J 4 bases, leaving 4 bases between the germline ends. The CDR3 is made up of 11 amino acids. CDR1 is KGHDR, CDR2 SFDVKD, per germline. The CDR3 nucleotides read TGTGCCACCAGTGACCATTACGAGCAGTACTTC. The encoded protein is CATSDHYEQYF.

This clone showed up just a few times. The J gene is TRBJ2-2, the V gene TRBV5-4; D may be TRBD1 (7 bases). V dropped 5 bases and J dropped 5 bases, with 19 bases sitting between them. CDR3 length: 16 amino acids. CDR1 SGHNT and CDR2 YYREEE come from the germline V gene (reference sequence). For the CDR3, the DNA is TGTGCCAGCAGTGGGGGCGGGACAGCCATTACCGGGGAGCTGTTTTTT. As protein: CASSGGGTAITGELFF.

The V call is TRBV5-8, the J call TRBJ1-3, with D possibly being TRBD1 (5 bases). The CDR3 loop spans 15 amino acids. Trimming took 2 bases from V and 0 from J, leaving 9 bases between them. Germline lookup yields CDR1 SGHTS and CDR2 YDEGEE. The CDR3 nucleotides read TGTGCCAGCAGCTTTCGACAGAACTCTGGAAACACCATATATTTT. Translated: CASSFRQNSGNTIYF.

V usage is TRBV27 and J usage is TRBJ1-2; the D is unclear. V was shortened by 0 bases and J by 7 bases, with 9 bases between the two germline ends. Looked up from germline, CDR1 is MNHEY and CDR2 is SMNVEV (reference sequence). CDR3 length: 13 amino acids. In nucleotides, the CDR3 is TGTGCCAGCAGTTTATCACGGGGTGTTGGCTACACCTTC. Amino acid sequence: CASSLSRGVGYTF.

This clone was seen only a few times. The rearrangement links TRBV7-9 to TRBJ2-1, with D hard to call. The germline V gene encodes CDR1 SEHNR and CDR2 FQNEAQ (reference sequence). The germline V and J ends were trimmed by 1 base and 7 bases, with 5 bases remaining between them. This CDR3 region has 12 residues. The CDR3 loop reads CASSLVRNEQFF. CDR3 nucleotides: TGTGCCAGCAGCTTAGTGAGAAATGAGCAGTTCTTC. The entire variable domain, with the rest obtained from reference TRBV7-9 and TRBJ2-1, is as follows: DTGVSQNPRHKITKRGQNVTFRCDPISEHNRLYWYRQTLGQGPEFLTYFQNEAQLEKSRLLSDRFSAERPKGSFSTLEIQRTEQGDSAMYLCASSLVRNEQFFGPGTRLTVL.

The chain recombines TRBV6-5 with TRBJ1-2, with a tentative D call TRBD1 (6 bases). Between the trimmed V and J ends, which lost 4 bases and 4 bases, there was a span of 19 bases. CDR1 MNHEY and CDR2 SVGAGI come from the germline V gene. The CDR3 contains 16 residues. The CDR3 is CASSSRSTGGSYGYTF. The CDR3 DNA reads TGTGCCAGCAGTTCCCGTTCTACGGGGGGCAGCTATGGCTACACCTTC.

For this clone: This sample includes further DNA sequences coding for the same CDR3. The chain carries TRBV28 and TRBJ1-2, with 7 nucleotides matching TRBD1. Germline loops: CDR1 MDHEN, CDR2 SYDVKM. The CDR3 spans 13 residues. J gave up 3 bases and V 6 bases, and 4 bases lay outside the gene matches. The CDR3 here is CASSVGTDYGYTF. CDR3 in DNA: TGTGCCAGCAGCGTCGGGACAGACTATGGCTACACCTTC.

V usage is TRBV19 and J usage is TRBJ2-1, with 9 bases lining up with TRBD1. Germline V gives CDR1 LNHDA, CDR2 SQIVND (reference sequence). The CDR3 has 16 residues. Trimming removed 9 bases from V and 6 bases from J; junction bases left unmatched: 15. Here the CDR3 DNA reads TGTGCCAGCCAACTTTCCGGGACAGGGAGGGTCAATGAGCAGTTCTTC. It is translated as CASQLSGTGRVNEQFF.

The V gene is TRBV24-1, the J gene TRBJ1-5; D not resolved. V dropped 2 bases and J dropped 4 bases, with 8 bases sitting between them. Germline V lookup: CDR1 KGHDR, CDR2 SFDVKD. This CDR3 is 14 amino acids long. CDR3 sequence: CATSDWRFNQPQHF. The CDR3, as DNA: TGTGCCACCAGTGATTGGAGGTTTAATCAGCCCCAGCATTTT.

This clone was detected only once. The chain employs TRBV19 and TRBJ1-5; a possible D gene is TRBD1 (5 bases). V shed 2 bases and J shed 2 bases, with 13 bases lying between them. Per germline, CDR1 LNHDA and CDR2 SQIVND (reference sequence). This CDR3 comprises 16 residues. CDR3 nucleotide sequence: TGTGCCAGTAGTATATACCCAGGGATCGGCAATCAGCCCCAGCATTTT. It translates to CASSIYPGIGNQPQHF. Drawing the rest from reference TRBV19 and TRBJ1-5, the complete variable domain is DGGITQSPKYLFRKEGQNVTLSCEQNLNHDAMYWYRQDPGQGLRLIYYSQIVNDFQKGDIAEGYSVSREKKESFPLTVTSAQKNPTAFYLCASSIYPGIGNQPQHFGDGTRLSIL.

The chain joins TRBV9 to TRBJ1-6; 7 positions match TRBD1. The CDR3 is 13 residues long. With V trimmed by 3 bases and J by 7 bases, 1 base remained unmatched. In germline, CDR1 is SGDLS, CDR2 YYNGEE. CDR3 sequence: CASSEQGNSPLHF. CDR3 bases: TGTGCCAGCAGCGAACAGGGGAATTCACCCCTCCACTTT. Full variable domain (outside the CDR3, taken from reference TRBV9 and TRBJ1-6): DSGVTQTPKHLITATGQRVTLRCSPRSGDLSVYWYQQSLDQGLQFLIQYYNGEERAKGNILERFSAQQFPDLHSELNLSSLELGDSALYFCASSEQGNSPLHFGNGTRLTVT.

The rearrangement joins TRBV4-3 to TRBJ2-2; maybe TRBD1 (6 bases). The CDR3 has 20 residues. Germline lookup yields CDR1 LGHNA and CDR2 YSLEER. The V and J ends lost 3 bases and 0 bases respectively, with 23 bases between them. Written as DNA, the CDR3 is TGCGCCAGCAGCCAGTTAAGCGGACAGATACCGTTCGCGAACACCGGGGAGCTGTTTTTT. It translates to CASSQLSGQIPFANTGELFF.

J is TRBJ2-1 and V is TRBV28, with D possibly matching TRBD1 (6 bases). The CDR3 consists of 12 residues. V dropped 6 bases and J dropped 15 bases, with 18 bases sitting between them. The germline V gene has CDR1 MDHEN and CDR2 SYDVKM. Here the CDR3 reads CASSPGRRDTFF. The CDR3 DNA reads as TGTGCCAGCAGCCCTGGTCGACGGGACACGTTCTTC. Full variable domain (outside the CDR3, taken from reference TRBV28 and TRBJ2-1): DVKVTQSSRYLVKRTGEKVFLECVQDMDHENMFWYRQDPGLGLRLIYFSYDVKMKEKGDIPEGYSVSREKKERFSLILESASTNQTSMYLCASSPGRRDTFFGPGTRLTVL.

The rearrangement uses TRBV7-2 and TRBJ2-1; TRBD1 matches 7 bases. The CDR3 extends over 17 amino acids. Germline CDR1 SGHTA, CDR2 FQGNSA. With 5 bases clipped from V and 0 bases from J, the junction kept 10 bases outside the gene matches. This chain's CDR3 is CASSNGQAWSSYNEQFF. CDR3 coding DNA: TGTGCCAGCAGCAACGGACAGGCGTGGAGCTCCTACAATGAGCAGTTCTTC.

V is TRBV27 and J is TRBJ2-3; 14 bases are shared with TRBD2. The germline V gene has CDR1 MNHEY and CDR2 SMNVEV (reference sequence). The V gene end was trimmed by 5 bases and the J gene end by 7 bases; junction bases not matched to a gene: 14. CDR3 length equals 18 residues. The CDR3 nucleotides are TGTGCCAGCAGTCCCCGGCGACTAGCGGGAGGGACGCAGCATACGCAGTATTTT. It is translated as CASSPRRLAGGTQHTQYF.

The CDR3 sequence is CASRSSGTGGGGYTF. CDR3 DNA sequence: TGTGCCAGCAGGTCCTCCGGGACAGGGGGCGGTGGCTACACCTTC. The chain uses TRBV28 and TRBJ1-2; 12 bases fit TRBD1. Looked up from germline, CDR1 is MDHEN and CDR2 is SYDVKM. The CDR3 has 15 residues. V shed 6 bases and J 7 bases; nucleotides not matched to a gene: 9.

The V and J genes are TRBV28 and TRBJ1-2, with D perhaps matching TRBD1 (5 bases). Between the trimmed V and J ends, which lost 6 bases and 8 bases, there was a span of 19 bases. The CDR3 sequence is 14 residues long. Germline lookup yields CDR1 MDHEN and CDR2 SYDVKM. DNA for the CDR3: TGTGCCAGCAGCATGGCCGGGGGTTCTAGAGGCTACACCTTC. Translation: CASSMAGGSRGYTF.